This T cell receptor beta chain was recorded in a study of neurological immune-mediated disorders. 5'RACE generated cDNA with 10-nucleotide random UMIs. MiXCR, applied by TCRdb to the 5' RACE reads, yields one record per CDR3 protein. This table has roughly 15,000 distinct CDR3 sequences, about 13% appearing once. The CDR3 totals 15 residues. V was pared by 2 bases and J by 6 bases, with 8 bases of the junction left unmatched. CDR1 and CDR2 (germline): SGHRS, YFSETQ. In its sample, this clonotype was seen many times. The sequence derives from a female donor with HTLV-1-associated myelopathy (HAM/TSP). The chain joins TRBV5-1 to TRBJ2-1, with TRBD1 matching 7 bases. Material: CD8+ T cells from blood. This chain's CDR3 is CASSLPTGLINEQFF. In nucleotides, the CDR3 is TGCGCCAGCAGCTTACCGACAGGGCTGATCAATGAGCAGTTCTTC.